The rows below give T cell receptor beta chains drawn from one sample of a study of blood T cell repertoires in COVID-19. Sequencing was performed with immunoSEQ multiplex PCR; in TCRdb, only in-frame clones are kept and a portion is missing. The profile covers roughly 230,000 clones, with about 88% appearing a single time and over 1.5% taken by the ten largest. Sequencing used peripheral blood. Receptors originate from a man aged 65-85 years with acute or convalescent COVID-19. Both conserved end residues are part of each CDR3. The order of the fields is D gene, clone size, V gene, J gene, CDR3 DNA, CDR3 protein. The D gene is left open where the match is weak. Expanded clones get a size class; other rows say once, few or many, or leave the size out.

NA	NA	TRBV7-2	TRBJ1-1	TGTGCCAGCAGCCCACGGGCGGGGAACACTGAAGCTTTCTTT	CASSPRAGNTEAFF
TRBD1	NA	TRBV6-4	TRBJ1-1	TGTGCCAGCAGCCTTTCCCGGGACAGGGGGCTTGGTGCTGAAGCTTTCTTT	CASSLSRDRGLGAEAFF
NA	NA	TRBV5-1	TRBJ1-6	TGCGCCAGCAGCCCTGAGAGCGGGGGATCACCCCTCCACTTT	CASSPESGGSPLHF
NA	NA	TRBV6-2/TRBV6-3	TRBJ1-5	TGTGCCAGCAGCCACAGGCGGACAGATAATCAGCCCCAGCATTTT	CASSHRRTDNQPQHF
NA	NA	TRBV7-2	TRBJ2-7	TGTGCCAGCAGCGCCCGCGCAGGGGAAAAGCAGTACTTC	CASSARAGEKQYF
NA	NA	TRBV10-3	TRBJ1-2	TGTGCCATCAGTGACGGAGTTGCCCACTATGGCTACACCTTC	CAISDGVAHYGYTF
TRBD2	once	TRBV28	TRBJ2-7	TGTGCCAGCAGCTTAACGAGCGGGGGACTATCCTACGAGCAGTACTTC	CASSLTSGGLSYEQYF
TRBD2	once	TRBV7-2	TRBJ2-1	TGTGCCAGCAGCTTAGTCCTAGCGGGATCAACCTACAATGAGCAGTTCTTC	CASSLVLAGSTYNEQFF
NA	NA	TRBV7-2	TRBJ2-7	TGTGCCAGCAGCTTAGAGGCTAGCGCTGTACGCGAGCAGTACTTC	CASSLEASAVREQYF
TRBD2	NA	TRBV5-1	TRBJ2-3	TGCGCCAGCAGCTCCGGGAATAGCGGGAGCGCAGATACGCAGTATTTT	CASSSGNSGSADTQYF
NA	NA	TRBV5-1	TRBJ1-4	TGCGCCAGCAGCTTGACAGGGACGGGTGAAAAACTGTTTTTT	CASSLTGTGEKLFF
TRBD1	NA	TRBV29-1	TRBJ2-3	TGCAGCGGTAAAACAGGGGGCGCAGATACGCAGTATTTT	CSGKTGGADTQYF
TRBD1	NA	TRBV7-9	TRBJ1-1	TGTGCCAGCAGCGAGGGGGCCACAAAAGCTTTCTTT	CASSEGATKAFF
TRBD2	NA	TRBV7-9	TRBJ2-3	TGTGCCAGCAGCTTAGCGGGCAGCGGGATAGCAGATACGCAGTATTTT	CASSLAGSGIADTQYF
NA	NA	TRBV28	TRBJ2-7	TGTGCCAGCAGTTTGTACAGGGCAGGCTACGAGCAGTACTTC	CASSLYRAGYEQYF
TRBD2	many	TRBV11-2	TRBJ2-1	TGTGCCAGCAGCTTAGGGGCGGGAGGGCCCTCCTACAATGAGCAGTTCTTC	CASSLGAGGPSYNEQFF
TRBD2	NA	TRBV5-1	TRBJ2-3	TGCGCCAGCAGCTTGGCGGGGCTAGCGGGAGGCCCCACAGATACGCAGTATTTT	CASSLAGLAGGPTDTQYF
TRBD2	NA	TRBV7-3	TRBJ2-3	TGTGCCAGCAGCCCCCGGACTAGCGGTAGCACAGATACGCAGTATTTT	CASSPRTSGSTDTQYF
NA	NA	TRBV7-8	TRBJ1-3	TGTGCCAGCAGCCTACCGACCCAGGGAAGTGGAAACACCATATATTTT	CASSLPTQGSGNTIYF
TRBD2	NA	TRBV5-1	TRBJ2-2	TGCGCCAGCAGCCAGGAGGGACTAGCGCGCACCGGGGAGCTGTTTTTT	CASSQEGLARTGELFF
NA	NA	TRBV28	TRBJ2-7	TGTGCCAGCAGTCAGGGTTCCTACGAGCAGTACTTC	CASSQGSYEQYF
NA	NA	TRBV6-5	TRBJ2-2	TGTGCCAGCAGACGTAGCGGGGAGCTGTTTTTT	CASRRSGELFF
NA	NA	TRBV5-1	TRBJ1-1	TGCGCCAGCAGCCTGCAAGGGGGTGGAAACACTGAAGCTTTCTTT	CASSLQGGGNTEAFF
NA	NA	TRBV4-3	TRBJ2-7	TGCGCCAGCAGCCAAGATCCGGGAACCCACGAGCAGTACTTC	CASSQDPGTHEQYF
TRBD1	NA	TRBV19	TRBJ1-1	TGTGCCACCAGGCGACAGGGGAACACTGAAGCTTTCTTT	CATRRQGNTEAFF
TRBD1	NA	TRBV28	TRBJ2-7	TGTGCCAGCAGCCGAAACCGGGACAGAACCTACGAGCAGTACTTC	CASSRNRDRTYEQYF
TRBD1	once	TRBV10-3	TRBJ2-6	TGTGCCATCAGTGAGAGGGGACAGGGGGGCTCTGGGGCCAACGTCCTGACTTTC	CAISERGQGGSGANVLTF
TRBD2	NA	TRBV19	TRBJ2-2	TGTGCCAGTAGTCCTCGGGGACTAGCGGGAGATCCCGGGGAGCTGTTTTTT	CASSPRGLAGDPGELFF
NA	once	TRBV12-3/TRBV12-4	TRBJ1-6	TGTGCCAGCAGTTTGAACAGAGATTCACCCCTCCACTTT	CASSLNRDSPLHF
TRBD1	NA	TRBV9	TRBJ1-6	TGTGCCAGCAGCGGAGCTCCGACAGGGGTTAATTCACCCCTCCACTTT	CASSGAPTGVNSPLHF
NA	NA	TRBV5-1	TRBJ2-7	TGCGCCAGCAGCTTGGCAGTAGCCGCCTACGAGCAGTACTTC	CASSLAVAAYEQYF
NA	NA	TRBV5-4	TRBJ2-3	TGTGCCAGCAGCTTTTCTTCAAAGTCGGGAGATACGCAGTATTTT	CASSFSSKSGDTQYF
NA	NA	TRBV7-8	TRBJ1-2	TGTGCCAGCAGCTTCAAATCAGGGTCCAAGGAGTATGGCTACACCTTC	CASSFKSGSKEYGYTF
TRBD2	NA	TRBV19	TRBJ2-5	TGTGCCAGTACTCCCCGGGGGGGCCGGGAGACCCAGTACTTC	CASTPRGGRETQYF
NA	once	TRBV27	TRBJ1-6	TGTGCCAGCAGATCGGGACTTACGAATTCACCCCTCCACTTT	CASRSGLTNSPLHF
NA	NA	TRBV6-6	TRBJ1-6	TGTGCCAGCAGCCTAACACAGGGAAGTAATTCACCCCTCCACTTT	CASSLTQGSNSPLHF
NA	NA	TRBV5-1	TRBJ1-2	TGCGCCAGCAGCCCCCGGGGTAACTATGGCTACACCTTC	CASSPRGNYGYTF
NA	NA	TRBV5-1	TRBJ2-2	TGCGCCAGCAGCTTACAGACATGGACCCCAGGGGCCCCGTCGAACACCGGGGAGCTGTTTTTT	CASSLQTWTPGAPSNTGELFF
NA	NA	TRBV5-4	TRBJ2-3	TGTGCCAGCAGCTCGGCCGGGGTGACAGATACGCAGTATTTT	CASSSAGVTDTQYF
NA	NA	TRBV28	TRBJ1-1	TGTGCCAGCAGTCCAGGTCAGGGAAGAACTGAAGCTTTCTTT	CASSPGQGRTEAFF
TRBD2	NA	TRBV5-4	TRBJ2-1	TGTGCCAGCAGCTTATCTTCACTAGCGGGAGCGGGTGAGCAGTTCTTC	CASSLSSLAGAGEQFF
TRBD1	NA	TRBV5-1	TRBJ2-2	TGCGCCAGCCGAGGACAGGGTGACACCGGGGAGCTGTTTTTT	CASRGQGDTGELFF
TRBD1	NA	TRBV7-2	TRBJ1-2	TGTGCCAGCAGCTTAGCCCCGACCAGGGGGCTCGACGGCTACACCTTC	CASSLAPTRGLDGYTF
TRBD1	NA	TRBV19	TRBJ1-6	TGTGCCAGTAATTTCCGGGACAGCGCATATAATTCACCCCTCCACTTT	CASNFRDSAYNSPLHF
TRBD1	NA	TRBV11-3	TRBJ2-7	TGTGCCAGCAGCCCACGGGACAGGGACTACGAGCAGTACTTC	CASSPRDRDYEQYF
NA	NA	TRBV9	TRBJ1-1	TGTGCCAGCAGCGTAGGAGGTTCCTACACTGAAGCTTTCTTT	CASSVGGSYTEAFF
TRBD1	NA	TRBV5-4	TRBJ2-7	TGTGCCAGCAGCCCCCGGACAGGGGTAGGTTACGAGCAGTACTTC	CASSPRTGVGYEQYF
NA	NA	TRBV3-1/TRBV3-2	TRBJ2-7	TGTGCCAGCAGCCACGGACACCCCTACGAGCAGTACTTC	CASSHGHPYEQYF
TRBD2	NA	TRBV28	TRBJ2-5	TGTGCCAGCTCGGGACTAGCGGGAGGTAGAGAGACCCAGTACTTC	CASSGLAGGRETQYF
NA	NA	TRBV21-1	TRBJ2-5	TGTGCCAGCAGCGCTCGAACCACAAGACAGATTCAAGAGACCCAGTACTTC	CASSARTTRQIQETQYF
NA	NA	TRBV5-6	TRBJ2-7	TGTGCCAGCAGCTTGGGCCTGGAGCCCTACGAGCAGTACTTC	CASSLGLEPYEQYF
NA	few	TRBV5-4	TRBJ1-1	TGTGCCAGCAGCGCAACTCCTATGAACACTGAAGCTTTCTTT	CASSATPMNTEAFF
NA	once	TRBV19	TRBJ1-6	TGTGCCAGTAGTATCTGGCGGATGAATAATTCACCCCTCCACTTT	CASSIWRMNNSPLHF
NA	NA	TRBV7-2	TRBJ1-5	TGTGCCAGCAGCCCCACAGGGTATAGCAATCAGCCCCAGCATTTT	CASSPTGYSNQPQHF
TRBD2	NA	TRBV12-3/TRBV12-4	TRBJ2-3	TGTGCCAGCAGCCAGGGACTAGCGGGGCATTTT	CASSQGLAGHF